These T cell receptor beta chains were read from a single sample in a study of blood T cell repertoires in COVID-19. Sequencing was performed with immunoSEQ multiplex PCR; in TCRdb, only in-frame clones are kept and a portion is missing. In the table there are 100,000 to 150,000 clones, 65% to 90% of which are singletons. Sequenced input: peripheral blood. The receptors come from a woman of 80 years or more with acute or convalescent COVID-19. CDR3s include the opening cysteine and the closing phenylalanine or tryptophan. The D gene is left open where the match is weak. A row's size may be missing; if present it is once, few, many or a size class.

DNA	CDR3	size	V	J	D
TGTGCCAGCAGCCCCGCGGGTGGAAACACCATATATTTT	CASSPAGGNTIYF	NA	TRBV5-4	TRBJ1-3	NA
TGTGCCAGCAGCCCCGGACAGATGAACACTGAAGCTTTCTTT	CASSPGQMNTEAFF	NA	TRBV9	TRBJ1-1	NA
TGTGCCAGCAGCTTAGCGCTAGCGAATTACAATGAGCAGTTCTTC	CASSLALANYNEQFF	NA	TRBV11-2	TRBJ2-1	NA
TGCGCCAGCAGCTTGGGTCTTTTTACTGAAGCTTTCTTT	CASSLGLFTEAFF	NA	TRBV5-1	TRBJ1-1	NA
TGCGCCAGCAGCCCCACCCCTACAGGGGACTATGGCTACACCTTC	CASSPTPTGDYGYTF	NA	TRBV4-1	TRBJ1-2	TRBD1
TGTGCCAGCAGCTTGGGGACCGACAGAATCACAGATACGCAGTATTTT	CASSLGTDRITDTQYF	NA	TRBV5-8	TRBJ2-3	NA
TGTGCCAGCAGCCAAGATTTGGCGGGTTACAATGAGCAGTTCTTC	CASSQDLAGYNEQFF	NA	TRBV3-1/TRBV3-2	TRBJ2-1	NA
TGTGCCAGCAGCGTAGACGGGGTCCTCACAGATACGCAGTATTTT	CASSVDGVLTDTQYF	NA	TRBV9	TRBJ2-3	NA
TGTGCCAGCAGCAAAGCGCGACAGGGCTATAGCAATCAGCCCCAGCATTTT	CASSKARQGYSNQPQHF	NA	TRBV21-1	TRBJ1-5	NA
TGTGCCAGCAGCCGGAGGGGGGGAAGCACAGATACGCAGTATTTT	CASSRRGGSTDTQYF	NA	TRBV3-1/TRBV3-2	TRBJ2-3	NA
TGTGCCAGCAGTAGGGCGGGACGTTATGGCTACACCTTC	CASSRAGRYGYTF	NA	TRBV28	TRBJ1-2	NA
TGTGCCAGCAGCCCAACTAGCGGGGCAACCCACACCGGGGAGCTGTTTTTT	CASSPTSGATHTGELFF	NA	TRBV5-4	TRBJ2-2	TRBD2
TGTGCCAGCGGGACCGGGGGGCAAAATACCGGGGAGCTGTTTTTT	CASGTGGQNTGELFF	NA	TRBV19	TRBJ2-2	NA
TGTGCCAGCAGCAAGGCAGCGTCTGGAAACACCATATATTTT	CASSKAASGNTIYF	NA	TRBV9	TRBJ1-3	NA
TGTGCCAGCAGTAACGGACAGGGAACCGGGGAGCTGTTTTTT	CASSNGQGTGELFF	NA	TRBV27	TRBJ2-2	TRBD1
TGCGCCAGCAGCGTAGCGGGGGGGCCTTCGGGCACCGGGGAGCTGTTTTTT	CASSVAGGPSGTGELFF	NA	TRBV5-1	TRBJ2-2	TRBD2
TGTGCCAGCTCACCACCGGGGCTTGGAGGGACTACTGAAGCTTTCTTT	CASSPPGLGGTTEAFF	NA	TRBV18	TRBJ1-1	NA
TGTGCCAGCAGCCCCGTCCCGGGACAGGTGAGCTCCTATAATTCACCCCTCCACTTT	CASSPVPGQVSSYNSPLHF	NA	TRBV5-6	TRBJ1-6	TRBD1
TGTGCCAGTTATAAGGGGACAACGCAGACTAACTATGGCTACACCTTC	CASYKGTTQTNYGYTF	NA	TRBV19	TRBJ1-2	NA
TGCGCCAGCAGCCTAGGGCGGGGGGGGGCCTACGAGCAGTACTTC	CASSLGRGGAYEQYF	NA	TRBV4-1	TRBJ2-7	TRBD2
TGTGCCACCTCGACAGGGTTGAACACTGAAGCTTTCTTT	CATSTGLNTEAFF	NA	TRBV24-1	TRBJ1-1	TRBD1
TGTGCCAGCAGTTACGACAGGGACAGTCTTCCACCCCTCCACTTT	CASSYDRDSLPPLHF	NA	TRBV6-6	TRBJ1-6	TRBD1
TGTGCCAGCAGCCAAGAAGGAGTGGGGCTGGACGGCACTGAAGCTTTCTTT	CASSQEGVGLDGTEAFF	NA	TRBV4-2	TRBJ1-1	NA
TGTGCCAGCTCACCAACGGGACCGGGACAGGTTAATTATGGCTACACCTTC	CASSPTGPGQVNYGYTF	few	TRBV18	TRBJ1-2	TRBD1
TGTGCCACCAGCAGGGACAGGGGGCGGACTGAAGCTTTCTTT	CATSRDRGRTEAFF	NA	TRBV15	TRBJ1-1	TRBD1
TGTGCCAGCAGTGCGATTCAGGGTAATCAGCCCCAGCATTTT	CASSAIQGNQPQHF	once	TRBV6-6	TRBJ1-5	NA
TGCGCCAGCAGCACGGGACAACTCGGCACTGAAGCTTTCTTT	CASSTGQLGTEAFF	few	TRBV5-1	TRBJ1-1	NA
TGCGCCAGCAGCCAAGTGTTAGGAGGGGGCACTTTCAACTATGGCTACACCTTC	CASSQVLGGGTFNYGYTF	NA	TRBV4-1	TRBJ1-2	TRBD1
TGTGCCAGCAGCTCCCACGGACAGGTACGCACAGATACGCAGTATTTT	CASSSHGQVRTDTQYF	NA	TRBV7-2	TRBJ2-3	TRBD1
TGTGCCAGCTCAAACAGCGGACAGGGTTTGGGCTCTGGGGCCAACGTCCTGACTTTC	CASSNSGQGLGSGANVLTF	NA	TRBV18	TRBJ2-6	TRBD1
TGTGCCAGCAGTTTGTACAGGCATACAGATACGCAGTATTTT	CASSLYRHTDTQYF	NA	TRBV28	TRBJ2-3	NA
TGTGCCAGCAGTTTCTCAGGACTAGCGGGGGCAGTCGACCAAGAGACCCAGTACTTC	CASSFSGLAGAVDQETQYF	NA	TRBV6-2/TRBV6-3	TRBJ2-5	TRBD2
TGTGCCAGCAGCTTAGGATGGGGGGTCAGCAAGGATACGCAGTATTTT	CASSLGWGVSKDTQYF	NA	TRBV7-3	TRBJ2-3	NA
TGTGCCAGCAGTTATCTCCCAGATACGCAGTATTTT	CASSYLPDTQYF	NA	TRBV6-2/TRBV6-3	TRBJ2-3	NA
TGTGCCAGCAGCTTAGAGGGGCGCTCGGCTTTCTTT	CASSLEGRSAFF	NA	TRBV7-9	TRBJ1-1	NA
TGTGCCAGCAGGACGACAGTGAACACTGAAGCTTTCTTT	CASRTTVNTEAFF	NA	TRBV2	TRBJ1-1	NA
TGTGCCAGTAAATCCGGGACAGTTAATCAGCCCCAGCATTTT	CASKSGTVNQPQHF	NA	TRBV19	TRBJ1-5	TRBD1
TGTGCCAGCAGTCTAGAGAGGGGGACTGAAGCTTTCTTT	CASSLERGTEAFF	NA	TRBV11-2	TRBJ1-1	NA
TGCGCCAGCAGCCAAGTTTCAGCGGGGAACACCGGGGAGCTGTTTTTT	CASSQVSAGNTGELFF	NA	TRBV4-1	TRBJ2-2	NA
TGCGCCAGCAGCTTGGAGTCTACGATCGGCACCGGGGAGCTGTTTTTT	CASSLESTIGTGELFF	NA	TRBV5-1	TRBJ2-2	NA
TGTGCCAGCACCATTCAGGGAATGGAAAAACTGTTTTTT	CASTIQGMEKLFF	NA	TRBV2	TRBJ1-4	NA
TGTGCCAGTAGGCTAAGAGGAAGCACAGATACGCAGTATTTT	CASRLRGSTDTQYF	NA	TRBV19	TRBJ2-3	NA
TGTGCCAGCAGCTTGTTAGCGTTGAACTATGGCTACACCTTC	CASSLLALNYGYTF	NA	TRBV5-6	TRBJ1-2	NA
TGCGCCAGCAGCCCTCGGATAGCGGGGGACCTCGGGGGTTACAATGAGCAGTTCTTC	CASSPRIAGDLGGYNEQFF	NA	TRBV4-1	TRBJ2-1	TRBD2
TGTGCCAGCTCACTCGAGGGGAGGAAAAAGAACACTGAAGCTTTCTTT	CASSLEGRKKNTEAFF	NA	TRBV18	TRBJ1-1	NA
TGTGCCAGCAGCTTGGGGGGGCAGGACTCTGGAAACACCATATATTTT	CASSLGGQDSGNTIYF	few	TRBV5-6	TRBJ1-3	NA
TGTGCCAGCAGTTTACTTTCGGACACTGAAGCTTTCTTT	CASSLLSDTEAFF	NA	TRBV27	TRBJ1-1	NA
TGTGCCAGTAGTATAACAGGGGGGAGGCCCGGGGAGCTGTTTTTT	CASSITGGRPGELFF	NA	TRBV19	TRBJ2-2	TRBD1
TGTGCCAGTAGTATAGATAAAGAGGGGGCGGGTAGCAATCAGCCCCAGCATTTT	CASSIDKEGAGSNQPQHF	NA	TRBV19	TRBJ1-5	TRBD1